The present T cell receptor beta chain was sequenced within a study of blood T cells in healthy people across ages. V was trimmed by 3 bases and J by 7 bases, leaving 7 bases between them. Germline CDR1 reads SQVTM; CDR2 reads ANQGSEA. The CDR3 runs 11 residues. The second PCR ran roughly 6 to 12 cycles with a sample-barcoded 5' primer and J-beta primers. Each cDNA was tagged by a template-switch adaptor containing 12 random nucleotides. MiXCR was run by TCRdb on the 5' RACE reads, yielding one entry per CDR3 protein. The sample lists over 550,000 distinct CDR3 sequences; 25% to 35% were seen once. The V and J genes are TRBV29-1 and TRBJ1-3, with D unresolved. The source material was blood. This TCR was recovered from a woman of 80 years or more in good health. CDR3 in DNA: TGCAGCGTTGATGCTAGTAACACCATATATTTT. This gives the protein CSVDASNTIYF.